These 15 T cell receptor beta chains share one sample of origin, sequenced in a study of tumor and adjacent non-tumor tissue in lung cancer. The library came from three nested PCR rounds adapted from ARM-PCR protocols. TCRdb fed the multiplex PCR reads into MiXCR, producing one record per CDR3 protein. The profile shows some 78,000 distinct CDR3 sequences, roughly 80% of them singletons. RNA was extracted from bulk tissue without any cell sorting. The sample consisted of lung tumor tissue. These receptors all come from a woman between 45 and 65 years old with non-small cell lung cancer.

This clonotype was seen many times. The chain uses TRBV5-4 and TRBJ1-1; D is ambiguous. The CDR3 runs to 15 residues. Deletions cut 4 bases from V and 5 bases from J, with 18 bases between. CDR1 is SGHNT, CDR2 YYREEE, per germline (reference sequence). CDR3 sequence reads: CASSPLGRRGTEAFF. The CDR3 DNA is TGTGCCAGCAGCCCCTTAGGACGGCGAGGTACTGAAGCTTTCTTT. Drawing the rest from reference TRBV5-4 and TRBJ1-1, the complete variable domain is ETGVTQSPTHLIKTRGQQVTLRCSSQSGHNTVSWYQQALGQGPQFIFQYYREEENGRGNFPPRFSGLQFPNYSSELNVNALELDDSALYLCASSPLGRRGTEAFFGQGTRLTVV.

As to this clonotype: One junction end disagrees with the germline gene, perhaps due to a read error. This chain links TRBV11-1 with TRBJ2-7; the D gene is possibly TRBD1 (5 bases). The germline V gene has CDR1 SGHAT and CDR2 FQDESV (reference sequence). This CDR3 spans 14 amino acids. CDR3: CASSHCDSSFEQYF. The DNA for the CDR3 is TGTGCCAGTAGCCACTGTGACAGCTCCTTCGAGCAGTACTTC. Full variable domain (remainder filled in from reference TRBV11-1 and TRBJ2-7): EAEVAQSPRYKITEKSQAVAFWCDPISGHATLYWYRQILGQGPELLVQFQDESVVDDSQLPKDRFSAERLKGVDSTLKIQPAELGDSAMYLCASSHCDSSFEQYFGPGTRLTVT.

As concerns this clonotype: Germline and junction disagree at one end, which may indicate a read error. The gene calls are TRBV11-2 and TRBJ2-7, with 8 bases aligning to TRBD2. Germline lookup yields CDR1 SGHAT and CDR2 FQNNGV. This CDR3 spans 17 amino acids. The CDR3 spells CASSLAAGGTGPYEQYF. The DNA of the CDR3 is TGTGCCAGCAGCTTAGCCGCGGGAGGCACTGGGCCCTACGAGCAGTATTTC. The full variable domain, its missing parts supplied by reference TRBV11-2 and TRBJ2-7, is EAGVAQSPRYKIIEKRQSVAFWCNPISGHATLYWYQQILGQGPKLLIQFQNNGVVDDSQLPKDRFSAERLKGVDSTLKIQPAKLEDSAVYLCASSLAAGGTGPYEQYFGPGTRLTVT.

A word on this clonotype: Mismatch with germline at one junction end may stem from a read error. This chain joins TRBV6-5 and TRBJ2-5; 8 nucleotides align to TRBD2. The CDR3 loop spans 15 amino acids. Germline V CDR1 and CDR2: MNHEY, SVGAGI. In DNA, the CDR3 is TGCGCCAACAGAGTACGCGCGGGAGGTTTGGGGGGCCAGTACTTC. Encoded protein: CANRVRAGGLGGQYF.

About this clonotype itself: One junction end does not reproduce the germline sequence, and a read error may be involved. The rearrangement joins TRBV5-6 to TRBJ2-5; 7 nucleotides line up with TRBD2. This CDR3 has 13 amino acids. Germline lookup yields CDR1 SGHDT and CDR2 YYEEEE. The CDR3 nucleotides read TGTACCAGCGGTGTAGGGACTACAGAGACCCAGTACTTC. Its translation is CTSGVGTTETQYF. Together with reference TRBV5-6 and TRBJ2-5, the CDR3 gives the full variable domain: DAGVTQSPTHLIKTRGQQVTLRCSPKSGHDTVSWYQQALGQGPQFIFQYYEEEERQRGNFPDRFSGHQFPNYSSELNVNALLLGDSALYLCTSGVGTTETQYFGPGTRLLVL.

About this clonotype itself: A junction end diverges from the germline sequence, so it may reflect a read error. V gene TRBV29-1 combines with J gene TRBJ1-1; D unresolved. Germline CDR1 SQVTM, CDR2 ANQGSEA. The CDR3 contains 13 residues. CDR3 residues: CSVGGGLNTVAFF. CDR3 coding DNA: TGCAGCGTTGGCGGCGGACTGAACACTGTAGCTTTCTTT.

As for this clonotype: A much more abundant neighbour one base away suggests this may be a read error. The V and J genes are TRBV28 and TRBJ2-5; 7 nucleotides agree with TRBD2. The CDR3 runs to 13 residues. Germline CDR1 is MDHEN and CDR2 is SYDVKM. The CDR3 nucleotides read TGTGCCAGCACCGCGGGAGACCAAGAGATCCAGTACTTC. This codes for CASTAGDQEIQYF.

Remarks on this clonotype: One end of the junction fails to match germline, which may point to a read error. This chain uses TRBV5-1 with TRBJ2-1, with 7 bases aligning to TRBD1. The CDR3 length is 13 residues. CDR1 and CDR2 (germline): SGHRS, YFSETQ. The CDR3 protein is CTSRQGPYNEQFF. DNA of the CDR3: TGCACCAGCAGACAGGGCCCCTACAATGAGCAGTTCTTC.

As concerns this clonotype: A much larger clonotype is one base distant, so this may be a read error. The rearrangement joins TRBV20-1 to TRBJ2-1; no reliable D call. Germline CDR1 and CDR2: DFQATT and SNEGSKA (reference sequence). V was clipped by 4 bases and J by 3 bases, with 10 bases between them. This CDR3 spans 13 amino acids. Here the CDR3 DNA reads TGCAGTGCTATAGTGGCTCTCTACAATGAGCAGTTCTTC. Translating it yields CSAIVALYNEQFF.

Of note for this clonotype: One end of the junction varies from germline; a read error may be responsible. This rearrangement joins TRBV11-2 to TRBJ2-1; either TRBD1 or TRBD2 may supply D (7 bases each). CDR1 and CDR2 (germline): SGHAT, FQNNGV. This CDR3 spans 15 amino acids. The CDR3 coding sequence is TGTGCCAACAATAAAGGGGGAGGGGGCTACGATGAGCAGTTCTTC. It encodes CANNKGGGGYDEQFF.

A word on this clonotype: Germline and junction disagree at one end, which may indicate a read error. The V gene is TRBV29-1, the J gene TRBJ2-1; unclear D gene. Germline loops: CDR1 SQVTM, CDR2 ANQGSEA. This CDR3 has 13 amino acids. CDR3 loop: CRVEDALNNEQFF. CDR3 DNA sequence: TGCAGGGTTGAGGACGCGCTGAACAATGAGCAGTTCTTC.

On this clonotype itself: An end of the junction differs from the germline gene, which may be a read error. The chain joins TRBV7-9 to TRBJ2-5; D may be TRBD1 (6 bases). The length of the CDR3 is 16 residues. Per the germline V gene, CDR1 is SEHNR and CDR2 is FQNEAQ (reference sequence). CDR3 loop: CASRLGGVGYKETQYF. The CDR3 region has the DNA TGTGCCAGCAGATTAGGGGGAGTGGGATATAAAGAGACCCAATACTTC.

This clonotype was seen more than once but under ten times. One end of the junction is discordant with germline, which a read error may explain. V and J are TRBV29-1 and TRBJ2-1; D might be TRBD2 (5 bases). Germline lookup yields CDR1 SQVTM and CDR2 ANQGSEA. This CDR3 is 14 amino acids long. This CDR3 reads CSTRRPSSYNEQFF. The CDR3 DNA reads as TGCAGCACCCGTAGACCTAGCTCCTACAATGAGCAATTCTTC.

V is TRBV20-1 and J is TRBJ2-7, with TRBD1 matching 9 bases. This CDR3 spans 14 amino acids. CDR1 is DFQATT, CDR2 SNEGSKA, per germline (reference sequence). CDR3 in DNA: TGCGGTACTAGAGATTTGGACAGGGGCTACGAGCAGTACTTC. Translating gives CGTRDLDRGYEQYF.

About this clonotype itself: One end of the junction does not line up with germline, which may come from a read error. This chain uses TRBV20-1 with TRBJ2-7, with D possibly matching TRBD2 (5 bases). This CDR3 has 13 residues. CDR1 DFQATT and CDR2 SNEGSKA come from the germline V gene (reference sequence). CDR3 protein: CNVTRSGLGEQYF. In DNA form, the CDR3 reads TGCAATGTTACTAGGTCTGGTCTCGGCGAGCAGTATTTC.